This T cell receptor beta chain is drawn from a study of blood T cell repertoires in COVID-19. Only in-frame clones appear in the TCRdb table, and some are missing; sequencing was by immunoSEQ multiplex PCR. This table has 130,000 to 150,000 clones, roughly 82% appearing once. The germline CDR1 and CDR2 sequences are SGHRS and YFSETQ. V was clipped by 0 bases and J by 4 bases, with 17 bases between them. The CDR3 totals 17 residues. The V and J genes are TRBV5-1 and TRBJ2-1; maybe TRBD2 (6 bases). Specimen: peripheral blood. The clonotype originates from an elderly man with acute or convalescent COVID-19. Here the CDR3 reads CASSLERGGYVYNEQFF. Written as DNA, the CDR3 is TGCGCCAGCAGCTTGGAACGTGGAGGGTACGTATACAATGAGCAGTTCTTC. Complete variable domain (other parts from reference TRBV5-1 and TRBJ2-1): KAGVTQTPRYLIKTRGQQVTLSCSPISGHRSVSWYQQTPGQGLQFLFEYFSETQRNKGNFPGRFSGRQFSNSRSEMNVSTLELGDSALYLCASSLERGGYVYNEQFFGPGTRLTVL.